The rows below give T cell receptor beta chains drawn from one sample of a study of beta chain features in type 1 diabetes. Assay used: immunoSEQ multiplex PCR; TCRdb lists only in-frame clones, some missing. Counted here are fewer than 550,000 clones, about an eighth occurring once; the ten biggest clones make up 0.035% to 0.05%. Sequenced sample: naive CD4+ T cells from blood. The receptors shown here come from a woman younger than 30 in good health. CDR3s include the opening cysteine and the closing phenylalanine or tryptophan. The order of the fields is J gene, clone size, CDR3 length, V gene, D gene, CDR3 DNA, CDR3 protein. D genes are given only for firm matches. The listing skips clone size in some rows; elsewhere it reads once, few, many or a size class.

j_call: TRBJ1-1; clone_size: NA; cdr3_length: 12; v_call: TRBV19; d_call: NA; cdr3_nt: TGTGCCAGTAGCCGACAGTTCACTGAAGCTTTCTTT; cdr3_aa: CASSRQFTEAFF
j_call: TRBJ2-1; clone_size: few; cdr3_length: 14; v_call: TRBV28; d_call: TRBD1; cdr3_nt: TGTGCCAGCGGAAACAGGGGCTCCTACAATGAGCAGTTCTTC; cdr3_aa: CASGNRGSYNEQFF
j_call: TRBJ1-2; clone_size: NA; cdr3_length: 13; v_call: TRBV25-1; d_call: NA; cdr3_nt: TGTGCCAGCAGTGCGCAGGACATTTTTGGCTACACCTTC; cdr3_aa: CASSAQDIFGYTF
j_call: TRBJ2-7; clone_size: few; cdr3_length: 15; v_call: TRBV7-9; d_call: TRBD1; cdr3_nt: TGTGCCAGCAGCTCAAGAGGGACAGGACCCTACGAGCAGTACTTC; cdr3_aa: CASSSRGTGPYEQYF
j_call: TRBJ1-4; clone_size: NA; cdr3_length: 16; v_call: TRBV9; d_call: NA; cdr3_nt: TGTGCCAGCAGCGCGCGCCTGGGACCGCCTAATGAAAAACTGTTTTTT; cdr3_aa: CASSARLGPPNEKLFF
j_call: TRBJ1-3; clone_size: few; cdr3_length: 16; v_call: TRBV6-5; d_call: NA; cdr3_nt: TGTGCCAGCAGTTACAGGGAGTGGGCCTCTGGAAACACCATATATTTT; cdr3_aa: CASSYREWASGNTIYF
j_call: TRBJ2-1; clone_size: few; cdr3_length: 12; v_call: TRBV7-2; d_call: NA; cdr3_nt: TGTGCCAGCAAATATCACCGGGCTGAGCAGTTCTTC; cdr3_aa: CASKYHRAEQFF
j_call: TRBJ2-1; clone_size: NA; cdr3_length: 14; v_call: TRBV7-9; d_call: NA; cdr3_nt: TGTGCCAGCAGCATAAGGGACCGATACAATGAGCAGTTCTTC; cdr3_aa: CASSIRDRYNEQFF
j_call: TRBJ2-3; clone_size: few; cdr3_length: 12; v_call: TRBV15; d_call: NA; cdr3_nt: TGTGCCACCAGCTGGGGCACAGATACGCAGTATTTT; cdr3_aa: CATSWGTDTQYF
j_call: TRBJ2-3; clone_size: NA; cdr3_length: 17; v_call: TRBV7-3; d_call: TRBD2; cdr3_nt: TGTGCCAGCAGCTTAGGGGATCGCGGGAGGGCCACAGATACGCAGTATTTT; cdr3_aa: CASSLGDRGRATDTQYF
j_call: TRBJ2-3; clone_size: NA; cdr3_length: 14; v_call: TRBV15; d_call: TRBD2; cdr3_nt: TGTGCCACCAGATTTGCGGGGGGCACAGATACGCAGTATTTT; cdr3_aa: CATRFAGGTDTQYF
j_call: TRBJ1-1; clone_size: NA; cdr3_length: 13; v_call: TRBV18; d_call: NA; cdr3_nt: TGTGCCAGCTCACAAGAGGGGGGCACTGAAGCTTTCTTT; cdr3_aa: CASSQEGGTEAFF
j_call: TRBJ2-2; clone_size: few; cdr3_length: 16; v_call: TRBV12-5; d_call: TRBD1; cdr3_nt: TGTGCTAGTGGTTCGCGGACAGGGGGACCCACCGGGGAGCTGTTTTTT; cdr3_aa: CASGSRTGGPTGELFF
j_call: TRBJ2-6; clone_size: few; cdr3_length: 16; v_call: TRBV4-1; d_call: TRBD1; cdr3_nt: TGCGCCAGCAGCCCCGGGACAGGGGCTGGGGCCAACGTCCTGACTTTC; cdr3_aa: CASSPGTGAGANVLTF
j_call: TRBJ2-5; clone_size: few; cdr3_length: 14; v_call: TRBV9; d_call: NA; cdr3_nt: TGTGCCAGCAGCTCGACGACAGGCCCGGGGACCCAGTACTTC; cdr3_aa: CASSSTTGPGTQYF
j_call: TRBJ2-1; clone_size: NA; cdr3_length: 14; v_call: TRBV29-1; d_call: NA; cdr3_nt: TGCAGCGTTGAACGGACAACGAATCACAATGAGCAGTTCTTC; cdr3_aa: CSVERTTNHNEQFF
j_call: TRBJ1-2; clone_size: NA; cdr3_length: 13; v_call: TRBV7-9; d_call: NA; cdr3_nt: TGTGCCAGCAGCATAAAGGCTCCGGGTGGCTACACCTTC; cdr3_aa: CASSIKAPGGYTF
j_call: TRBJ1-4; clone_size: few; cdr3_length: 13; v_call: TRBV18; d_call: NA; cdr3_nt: TGTGCCAGCTCACCAGGGCCGGAGGAAAAACTGTTTTTT; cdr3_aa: CASSPGPEEKLFF
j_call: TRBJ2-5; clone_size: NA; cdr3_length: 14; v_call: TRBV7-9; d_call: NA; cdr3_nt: TGTGCCAGCAGCTTATCGGGCAGGGGTGAGACCCAGTACTTC; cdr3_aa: CASSLSGRGETQYF
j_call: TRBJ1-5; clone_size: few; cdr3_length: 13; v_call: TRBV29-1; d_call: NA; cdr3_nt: TGCAGCGTCGCGGAAGCTATAGATCAGCCCCAGCATTTT; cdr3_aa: CSVAEAIDQPQHF
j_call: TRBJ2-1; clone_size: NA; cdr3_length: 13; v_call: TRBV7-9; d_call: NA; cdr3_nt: TGTGCCAGCAGCAAACCAGGGGTACGGGAGCAGTTCTTC; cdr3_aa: CASSKPGVREQFF
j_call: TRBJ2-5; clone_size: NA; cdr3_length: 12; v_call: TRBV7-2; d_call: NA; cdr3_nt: TGTGCCAGCAGCTTAGTTCGAGAGACCCAGTACTTC; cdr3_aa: CASSLVRETQYF
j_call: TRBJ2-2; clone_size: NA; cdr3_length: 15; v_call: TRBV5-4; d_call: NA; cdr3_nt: TGTGCCAGCAGCTTGCCGGGGTCGAACACCGGGGAGCTGTTTTTT; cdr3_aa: CASSLPGSNTGELFF
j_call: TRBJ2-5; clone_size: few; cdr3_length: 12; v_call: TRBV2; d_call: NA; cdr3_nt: TGTGCCGCGGGACAGACCCAAGAGACCCAGTACTTC; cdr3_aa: CAAGQTQETQYF
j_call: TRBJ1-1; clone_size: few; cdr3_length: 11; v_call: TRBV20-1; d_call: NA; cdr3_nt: TGCAGTGCTAGGCAGGGAGCTGAAGCTTTCTTT; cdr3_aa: CSARQGAEAFF
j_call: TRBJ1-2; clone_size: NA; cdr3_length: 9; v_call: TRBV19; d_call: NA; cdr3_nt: TGTGCCAGTTCGATCGGCTACACCTTC; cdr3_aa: CASSIGYTF
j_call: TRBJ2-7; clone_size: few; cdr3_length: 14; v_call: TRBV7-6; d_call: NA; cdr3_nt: TGTGCCAGCAGCCCTAAAGACTCAGCCTACGAGCAGTACTTC; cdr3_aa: CASSPKDSAYEQYF